This entry is about one T cell receptor (beta chain). CDR3 length: 13 amino acids. Trimming took 4 bases from V and 3 from J, leaving 9 bases between them. These data come from a study of blood T cell repertoires in COVID-19. Study background: T cells, B-cell-depleted T cells, or PBMCs provided the cDNA or gDNA that served as material.

Generated by immunoSEQ multiplex PCR, the TCRdb table keeps only in-frame clones and is missing some. The data contain about 280,000 clones, over 75% of them singletons. The rearrangement links TRBV12-3 or TRBV12-4 to TRBJ1-1, with a possible D match to TRBD1 (5 bases). The sequence was obtained from a man aged 45-65 years with active or convalescent COVID-19. The specimen was peripheral blood. The CDR3 DNA follows: TGTGCCAGCAGTTCCTACAGGTACACTGAAGCTTTCTTT. It codes for CASSSYRYTEAFF.